The clone carrying this T cell receptor (beta chain) has more than one count but fewer than ten. Reverse transcribing all isolated RNA meant expressed TCRB transcripts were sequenced. Profiled with immunoSEQ multiplex PCR; TCRdb holds only in-frame clones, not every one. Found here are almost 250,000 clones, roughly an eighth of them singletons; the top ten hold around 0.03%. These data come from a study of beta chain features in type 1 diabetes. The CDR3 spans 14 residues. CDR1 SNHLY and CDR2 FYNNEI come from the germline V gene. With 4 bases removed from V and 6 bases from J, the gap between germline ends came to 15 bases.

Sequencing was carried out using naive CD4+ T cells from blood. The J gene is TRBJ1-1, the V gene TRBV2; D unresolved. The sequence was collected from a woman in her forties in good health. The DNA for the CDR3 is TGTGCCAGCAGTGCGGTCGTGAGGGTCGCTGAAGCTTTCTTT. It codes for CASSAVVRVAEAFF.